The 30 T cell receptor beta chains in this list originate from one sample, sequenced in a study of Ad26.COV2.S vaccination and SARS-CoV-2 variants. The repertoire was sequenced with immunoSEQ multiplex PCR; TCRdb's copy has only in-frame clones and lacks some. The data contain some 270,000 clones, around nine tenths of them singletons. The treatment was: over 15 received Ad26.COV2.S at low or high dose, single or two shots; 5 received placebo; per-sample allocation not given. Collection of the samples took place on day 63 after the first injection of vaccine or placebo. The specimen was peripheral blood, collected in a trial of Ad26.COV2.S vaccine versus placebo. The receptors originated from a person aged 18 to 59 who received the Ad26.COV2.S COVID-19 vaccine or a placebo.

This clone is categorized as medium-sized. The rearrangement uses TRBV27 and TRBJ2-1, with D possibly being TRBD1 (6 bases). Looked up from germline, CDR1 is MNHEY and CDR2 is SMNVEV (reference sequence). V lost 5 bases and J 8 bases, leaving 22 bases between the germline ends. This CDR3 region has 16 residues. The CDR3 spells CASSALNRAPWDEQFF. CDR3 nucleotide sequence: TGTGCCAGCAGTGCGTTAAACAGGGCACCGTGGGATGAGCAGTTCTTC.

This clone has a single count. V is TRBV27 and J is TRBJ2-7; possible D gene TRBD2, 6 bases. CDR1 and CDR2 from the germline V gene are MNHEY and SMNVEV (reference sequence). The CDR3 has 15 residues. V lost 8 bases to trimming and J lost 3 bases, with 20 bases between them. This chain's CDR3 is CASWDGGIEYYEQYV. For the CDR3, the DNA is TGTGCCAGCTGGGACGGGGGAATAGAGTACTACGAGCAGTACGTC.

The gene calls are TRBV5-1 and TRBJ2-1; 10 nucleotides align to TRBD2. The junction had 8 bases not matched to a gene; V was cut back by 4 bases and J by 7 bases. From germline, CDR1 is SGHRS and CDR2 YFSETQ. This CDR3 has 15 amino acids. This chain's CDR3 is CASSTLAGVRNEQFF. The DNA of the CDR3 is TGCGCCAGCAGCACTCTAGCGGGAGTCAGGAATGAGCAGTTCTTC.

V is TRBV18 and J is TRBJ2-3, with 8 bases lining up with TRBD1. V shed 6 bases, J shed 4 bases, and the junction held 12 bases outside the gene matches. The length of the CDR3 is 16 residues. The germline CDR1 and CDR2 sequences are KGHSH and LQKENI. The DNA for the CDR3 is TGTGCCAGCTCCCTCAGGCAACAGGGGGGCTCAGATACGCAGTATTTT. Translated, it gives CASSLRQQGGSDTQYF.

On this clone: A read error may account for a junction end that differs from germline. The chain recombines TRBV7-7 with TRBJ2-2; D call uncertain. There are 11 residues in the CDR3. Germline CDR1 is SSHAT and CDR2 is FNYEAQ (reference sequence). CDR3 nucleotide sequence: TGTGCTAGCAGCTTAAACGGGGAGCTGTTTTTT. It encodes CASSLNGELFF.

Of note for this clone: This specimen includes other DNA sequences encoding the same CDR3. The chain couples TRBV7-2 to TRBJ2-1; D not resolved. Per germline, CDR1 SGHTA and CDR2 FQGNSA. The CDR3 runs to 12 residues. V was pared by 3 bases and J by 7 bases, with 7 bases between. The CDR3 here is CASSLIGNEQFF. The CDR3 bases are TGTGCCAGCAGCTTGATAGGGAATGAGCAGTTCTTC.

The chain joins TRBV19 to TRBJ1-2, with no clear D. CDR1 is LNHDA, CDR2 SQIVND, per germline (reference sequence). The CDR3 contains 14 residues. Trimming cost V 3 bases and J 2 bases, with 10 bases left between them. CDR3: CASSIGRSNYGYTF. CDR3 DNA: TGTGCCAGTAGTATTGGGCGGAGCAACTATGGCTACACCTTC.

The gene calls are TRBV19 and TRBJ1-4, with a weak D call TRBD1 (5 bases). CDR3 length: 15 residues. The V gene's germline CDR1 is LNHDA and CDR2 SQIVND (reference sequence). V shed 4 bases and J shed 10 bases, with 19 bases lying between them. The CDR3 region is CASSTAGTLGGKLFF. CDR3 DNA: TGTGCCAGTAGTACAGCCGGGACTCTCGGAGGAAAACTGTTTTTT.

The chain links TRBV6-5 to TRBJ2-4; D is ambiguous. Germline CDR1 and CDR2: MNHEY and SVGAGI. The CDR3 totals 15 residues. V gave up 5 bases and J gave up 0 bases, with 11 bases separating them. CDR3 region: CASSPPPLAKNIQYF. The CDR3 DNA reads TGTGCCAGCAGTCCTCCGCCTCTAGCCAAAAACATTCAGTACTTC.

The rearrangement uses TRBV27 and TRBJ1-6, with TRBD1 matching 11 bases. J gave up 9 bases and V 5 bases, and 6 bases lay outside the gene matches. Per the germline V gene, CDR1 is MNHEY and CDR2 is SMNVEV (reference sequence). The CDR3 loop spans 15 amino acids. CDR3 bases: TGTGCCAGCAGTATCGGGACAGGGGGTAGTTCACCCCTCCACTTT. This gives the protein CASSIGTGGSSPLHF.

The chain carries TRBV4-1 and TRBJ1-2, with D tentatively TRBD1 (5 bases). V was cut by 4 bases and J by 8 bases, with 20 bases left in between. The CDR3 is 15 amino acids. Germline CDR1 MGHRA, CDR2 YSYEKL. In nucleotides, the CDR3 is TGCGCCAGCAGCCTCCCCGCCCGGGGGGAACGGGGCTACACCTTC. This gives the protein CASSLPARGERGYTF.

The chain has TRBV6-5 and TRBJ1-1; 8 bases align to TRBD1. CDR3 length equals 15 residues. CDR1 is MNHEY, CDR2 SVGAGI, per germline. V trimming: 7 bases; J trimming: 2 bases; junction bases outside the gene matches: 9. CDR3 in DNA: TGTGCCAGCACAGGGGGTGCAGGGGGCAACACTGAAGCTTTCTTT. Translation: CASTGGAGGNTEAFF.

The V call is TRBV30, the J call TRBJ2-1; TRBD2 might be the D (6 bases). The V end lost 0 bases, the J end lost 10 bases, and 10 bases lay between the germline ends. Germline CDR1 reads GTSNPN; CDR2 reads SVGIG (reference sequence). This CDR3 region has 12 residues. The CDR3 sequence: CAWSVSGPEQFF. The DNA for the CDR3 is TGTGCCTGGAGTGTAAGCGGGCCCGAGCAGTTCTTC.

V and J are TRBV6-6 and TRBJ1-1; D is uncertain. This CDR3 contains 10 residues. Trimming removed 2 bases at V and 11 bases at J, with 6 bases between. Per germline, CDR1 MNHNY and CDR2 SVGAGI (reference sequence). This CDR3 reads CASSYEYAFF. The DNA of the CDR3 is TGTGCCAGCAGTTACGAGTATGCTTTCTTT.

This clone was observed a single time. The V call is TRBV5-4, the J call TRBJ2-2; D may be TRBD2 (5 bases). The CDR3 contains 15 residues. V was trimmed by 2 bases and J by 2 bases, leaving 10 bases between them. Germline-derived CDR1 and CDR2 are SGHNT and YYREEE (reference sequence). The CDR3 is CASSFGSGNTGELFF. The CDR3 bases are TGTGCCAGCAGCTTCGGCAGCGGTAACACCGGGGAGCTGTTTTTT.

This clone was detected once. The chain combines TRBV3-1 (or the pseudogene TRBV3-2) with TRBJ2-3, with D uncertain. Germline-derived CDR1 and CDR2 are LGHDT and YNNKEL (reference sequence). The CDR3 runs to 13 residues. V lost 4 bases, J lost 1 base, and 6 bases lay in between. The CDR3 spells CASSPSGTDTQYF. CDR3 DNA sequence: TGTGCCAGCAGCCCCAGCGGCACAGATACGCAGTATTTT.

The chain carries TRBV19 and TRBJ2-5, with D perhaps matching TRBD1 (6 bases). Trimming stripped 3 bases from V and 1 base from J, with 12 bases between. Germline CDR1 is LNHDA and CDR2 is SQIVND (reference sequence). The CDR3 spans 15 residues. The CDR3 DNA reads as TGTGCCAGTAGTATGAGAGGACAGTTCCAAGAGACCCAGTACTTC. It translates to CASSMRGQFQETQYF.

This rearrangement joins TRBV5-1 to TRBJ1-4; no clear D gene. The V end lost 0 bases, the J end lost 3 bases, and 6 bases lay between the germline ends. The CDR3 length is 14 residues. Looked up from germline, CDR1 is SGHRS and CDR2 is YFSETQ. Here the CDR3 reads CASSLVGANEKLFF. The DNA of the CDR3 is TGCGCCAGCAGCTTGGTCGGGGCTAATGAAAAACTGTTTTTT.

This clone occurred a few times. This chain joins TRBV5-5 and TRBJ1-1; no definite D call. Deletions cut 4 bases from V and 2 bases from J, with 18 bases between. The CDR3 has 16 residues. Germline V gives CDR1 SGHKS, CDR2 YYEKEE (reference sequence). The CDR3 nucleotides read TGTGCCAGCAGCCCCCTCTTCGAGAGTCTAAACACTGAAGCTTTCTTT. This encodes CASSPLFESLNTEAFF.

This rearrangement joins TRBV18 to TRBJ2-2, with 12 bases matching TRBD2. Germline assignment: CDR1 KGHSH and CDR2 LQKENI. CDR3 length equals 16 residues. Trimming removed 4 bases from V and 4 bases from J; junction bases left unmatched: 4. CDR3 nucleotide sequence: TGTGCCAGCTCACTTACTAGCGGGAGGACCACCGGGGAGCTGTTTTTT. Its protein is CASSLTSGRTTGELFF.

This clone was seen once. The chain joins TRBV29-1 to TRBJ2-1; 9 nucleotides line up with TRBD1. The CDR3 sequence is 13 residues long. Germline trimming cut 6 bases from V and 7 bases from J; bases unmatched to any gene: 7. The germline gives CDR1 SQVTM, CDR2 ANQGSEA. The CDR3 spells CSVPTTGGNEQFF. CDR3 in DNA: TGCAGCGTCCCTACGACAGGGGGAAATGAGCAGTTCTTC.

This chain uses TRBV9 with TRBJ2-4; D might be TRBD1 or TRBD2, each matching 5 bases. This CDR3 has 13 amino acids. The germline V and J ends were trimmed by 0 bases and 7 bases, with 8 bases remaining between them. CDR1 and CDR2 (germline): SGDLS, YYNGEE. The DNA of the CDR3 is TGTGCCAGCAGCGTAGATGAGGGGAACATTCAGTACTTC. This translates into CASSVDEGNIQYF.

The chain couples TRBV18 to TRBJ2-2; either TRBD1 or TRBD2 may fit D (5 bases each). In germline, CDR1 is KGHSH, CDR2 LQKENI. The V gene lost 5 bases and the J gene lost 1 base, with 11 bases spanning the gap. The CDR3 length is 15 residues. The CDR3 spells CASSSGTENTGELFF. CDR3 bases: TGTGCCAGCTCATCCGGGACCGAGAACACCGGGGAGCTGTTTTTT.

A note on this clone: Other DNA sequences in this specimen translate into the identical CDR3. The CDR3: CASSQAAGSSYEQYF. The CDR3 DNA reads TGTGCCAGCAGCCAGGCCGCAGGGTCCTCCTACGAGCAGTACTTC. The chain carries TRBV3-1 (or the pseudogene TRBV3-2) and TRBJ2-7; tentative D call: TRBD1 (5 bases). Germline-derived CDR1 and CDR2 are LGHDT and YNNKEL (reference sequence). Trimming shortened V by 3 bases and J by 0 bases, and 12 bases separated the two germline ends. The CDR3 loop spans 15 amino acids.

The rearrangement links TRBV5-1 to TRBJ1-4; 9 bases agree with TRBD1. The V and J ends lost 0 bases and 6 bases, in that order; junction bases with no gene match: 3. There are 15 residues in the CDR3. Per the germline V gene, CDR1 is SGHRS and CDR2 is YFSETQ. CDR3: CASSLGGQGYEKLFF. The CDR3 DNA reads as TGCGCCAGCAGCTTGGGGGGACAGGGTTATGAAAAACTGTTTTTT.

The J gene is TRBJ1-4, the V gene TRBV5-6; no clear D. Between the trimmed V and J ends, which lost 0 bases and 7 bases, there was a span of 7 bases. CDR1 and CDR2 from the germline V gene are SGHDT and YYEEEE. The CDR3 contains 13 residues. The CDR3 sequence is CASSLVVSEKLFF. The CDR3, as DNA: TGTGCCAGCAGCTTGGTCGTTAGTGAAAAACTGTTTTTT.

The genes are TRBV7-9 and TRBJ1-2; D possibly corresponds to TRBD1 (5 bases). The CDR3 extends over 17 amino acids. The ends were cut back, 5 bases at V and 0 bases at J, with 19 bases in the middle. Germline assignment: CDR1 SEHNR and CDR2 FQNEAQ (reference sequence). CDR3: CASSPWDVRAPNYGYTF. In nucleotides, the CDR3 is TGTGCCAGCAGCCCCTGGGACGTAAGGGCCCCTAACTATGGCTACACCTTC.

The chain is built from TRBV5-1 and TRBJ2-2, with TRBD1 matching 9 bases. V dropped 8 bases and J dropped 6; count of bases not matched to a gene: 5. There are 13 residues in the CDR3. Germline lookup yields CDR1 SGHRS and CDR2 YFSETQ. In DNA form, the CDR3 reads TGCGCCAGTCGACAGGGGGAGTCCGGGGAGCTGTTTTTT. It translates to CASRQGESGELFF.

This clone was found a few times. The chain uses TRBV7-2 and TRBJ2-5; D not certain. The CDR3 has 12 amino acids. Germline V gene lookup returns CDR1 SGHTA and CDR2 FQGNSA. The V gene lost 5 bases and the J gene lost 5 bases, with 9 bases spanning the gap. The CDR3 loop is CASSQFRETQYF. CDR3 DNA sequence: TGTGCCAGCAGCCAGTTCCGTGAGACCCAGTACTTC.

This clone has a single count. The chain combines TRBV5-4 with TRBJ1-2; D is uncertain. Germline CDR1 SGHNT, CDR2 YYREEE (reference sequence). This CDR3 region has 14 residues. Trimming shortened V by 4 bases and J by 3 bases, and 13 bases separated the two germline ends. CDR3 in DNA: TGTGCCAGCAGCACCGGACCGCTGCACTATGGCTACACCTTC. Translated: CASSTGPLHYGYTF.